The next 8 T cell receptor beta chains were all read from a single sample in a study of blood T cell repertoires in COVID-19. TCRdb's table, derived via immunoSEQ multiplex PCR, lists solely in-frame clones and lacks some. Of over 150,000 clones in the sample, about 93% were seen once. The sample was peripheral blood. The receptor set was obtained from a man aged 25 to 40 with COVID-19, enrolled during active disease.

This clone was seen just once. This chain connects TRBV11-2 to TRBJ2-1; TRBD1 agrees at 8 bases. The CDR3 sequence is 13 residues long. The V gene end was trimmed by 4 bases and the J gene end by 15 bases; junction bases not matched to a gene: 11. Germline V gene lookup returns CDR1 SGHAT and CDR2 FQNNGV. The CDR3 region is CASSSHAGQGGFF. The CDR3 DNA reads as TGTGCCAGCAGCTCGCACGCCGGACAGGGAGGGTTCTTC.

This chain uses TRBV5-4 with TRBJ2-7; perhaps TRBD2 as D (6 bases). CDR3 length: 13 amino acids. Germline-derived CDR1 and CDR2 are SGHNT and YYREEE (reference sequence). Trimming removed 3 bases at V and 6 bases at J, with 13 bases between. This chain's CDR3 is CASSSKDGGEQYF. The CDR3 DNA reads as TGTGCCAGCAGCTCGAAGGACGGGGGCGAGCAGTACTTC.

The chain is built from TRBV19 and TRBJ1-1; 7 nucleotides match TRBD1. CDR1 and CDR2 (germline): LNHDA, SQIVND (reference sequence). V dropped 6 bases and J dropped 2; count of bases not matched to a gene: 6. The CDR3 has 14 residues. This chain's CDR3 is CASSKGTANTEAFF. CDR3 DNA sequence: TGTGCCAGTAGCAAGGGGACAGCCAACACTGAAGCTTTCTTT.

Worth noting for this clone: The same CDR3 arises from other DNA sequences in this sample as well. The chain links TRBV19 to TRBJ1-4; 7 bases agree with TRBD1. This CDR3 has 14 residues. CDR1 and CDR2 (germline): LNHDA, SQIVND (reference sequence). Trimming cost V 5 bases and J 5 bases; bases outside gene matches: 5. CDR3 sequence: CASSPRQGNEKLFF. The CDR3 bases are TGTGCCAGTAGTCCAAGACAGGGCAATGAAAAACTGTTTTTT.

V usage is TRBV19 and J usage is TRBJ1-2; 8 bases match TRBD1. The ends lost 6 bases at V and 4 bases at J; junction bases unmatched: 13. The CDR3 sequence is 16 residues long. Germline CDR1 LNHDA, CDR2 SQIVND (reference sequence). Written as DNA, the CDR3 is TGTGCCAGTAGGGTAACCGGGACAGGAAGAGGCTATGGCTACACCTTC. Protein product: CASRVTGTGRGYGYTF.

The rearrangement joins TRBV9 to TRBJ2-5, with 7 bases aligning to TRBD2. The CDR3 totals 14 residues. Germline V CDR1 and CDR2: SGDLS, YYNGEE. Germline trimming cut 4 bases from V and 1 base from J; bases unmatched to any gene: 4. The chain's CDR3 is CASSTSGAQETQYF. CDR3 sequence (DNA): TGTGCCAGCAGCACCAGCGGGGCCCAAGAGACCCAGTACTTC.

The rearrangement uses TRBV3-1 (or the pseudogene TRBV3-2) and TRBJ1-4, with 7 bases fitting TRBD1. The ends lost 6 bases at V and 8 bases at J; junction bases unmatched: 3. The germline V gene encodes CDR1 LGHDT and CDR2 YNNKEL (reference sequence). The CDR3 contains 12 residues. CDR3 nucleotides: TGTGCCAGCAGTGGACAGGCGGAAAAACTGTTTTTT. Its translation: CASSGQAEKLFF.

This sequence joins TRBV4-2 and TRBJ2-5, with a tentative D call TRBD1 (6 bases). CDR1 and CDR2 (germline): LGHNA, YNFKEQ. The length of the CDR3 is 13 residues. The V end was cut by 4 bases, the J end by 3 bases, with 9 bases between. CDR3 nucleotide sequence: TGTGCCAGCAGCCGTGGGGGCGAAGAGACCCAGTACTTC. Translated, it gives CASSRGGEETQYF.